These T cell receptor beta chains were read from a single sample in a study of blood T cell repertoires in COVID-19. Libraries were prepared by immunoSEQ multiplex PCR; TCRdb keeps only in-frame clonotypes and omits some of them. The sample contains about 270,000 clones, roughly nine tenths of which appear only once. The sequenced sample was peripheral blood. The origin of the receptors is a man aged 35 to 55 with active or convalescent COVID-19. CDR3s include the opening cysteine and the closing phenylalanine or tryptophan. D genes are given only for firm matches. Clone size is shown for a subset of rows, as once, few, many or a class of expanded clone.

CDR3 DNA: TGTGCCAGTAGTATAATGTCCCGTCAGGGGGCTACTAATGAAAAACTGTTTTTT; CDR3 protein: CASSIMSRQGATNEKLFF; D gene: TRBD1; J gene: TRBJ1-4; CDR3 length: 18; clone size: NA; V gene: TRBV19
CDR3 DNA: TGTGCCAGTAGTATAGAGGGACACTCTGGGGCCAACGTCCTGACTTTC; CDR3 protein: CASSIEGHSGANVLTF; D gene: NA; J gene: TRBJ2-6; CDR3 length: 16; clone size: NA; V gene: TRBV19
CDR3 DNA: TGTGCCAGCAGCCAAGGGAGCGAGCAGTACTTC; CDR3 protein: CASSQGSEQYF; D gene: NA; J gene: TRBJ2-7; CDR3 length: 11; clone size: few; V gene: TRBV3-1/TRBV3-2
CDR3 DNA: TGTGCCAGTCACTCGGGATCTGGAAACACCATATATTTT; CDR3 protein: CASHSGSGNTIYF; D gene: NA; J gene: TRBJ1-3; CDR3 length: 13; clone size: NA; V gene: TRBV27
CDR3 DNA: TGTGCCAGCAGACGAGTTGGGGCGACAGAGGCTGGAAACACCATATATTTT; CDR3 protein: CASRRVGATEAGNTIYF; D gene: NA; J gene: TRBJ1-3; CDR3 length: 17; clone size: NA; V gene: TRBV5-5
CDR3 DNA: TGTGCCAGCAGCGCAACCCCCAGGTACGAGCAGTACTTC; CDR3 protein: CASSATPRYEQYF; D gene: NA; J gene: TRBJ2-7; CDR3 length: 13; clone size: NA; V gene: TRBV7-9
CDR3 DNA: TGTGCCAGCAGCGCGGCGCAGGGAAACGAGCAGTACTTC; CDR3 protein: CASSAAQGNEQYF; D gene: NA; J gene: TRBJ2-7; CDR3 length: 13; clone size: NA; V gene: TRBV9
CDR3 DNA: TGTGCCAGCAGCTCGGCAGGGCGGGAGGCGGGCACCGGGGAGCTGTTTTTT; CDR3 protein: CASSSAGREAGTGELFF; D gene: TRBD2; J gene: TRBJ2-2; CDR3 length: 17; clone size: NA; V gene: TRBV5-4
CDR3 DNA: TGTGCCTGTTGGCGCGGACAGACGAACACCGGGGAGCTGTTTTTT; CDR3 protein: CACWRGQTNTGELFF; D gene: NA; J gene: TRBJ2-2; CDR3 length: 15; clone size: NA; V gene: TRBV30
CDR3 DNA: TGCAGCGTTCGACAGGGCCACATGAACACTGAAGCTTTCTTT; CDR3 protein: CSVRQGHMNTEAFF; D gene: TRBD1; J gene: TRBJ1-1; CDR3 length: 14; clone size: NA; V gene: TRBV29-1
CDR3 DNA: TGTGCCAGCAGCCAGACTCGGGGGGCCCCCCGCGAGACCCAGTACTTC; CDR3 protein: CASSQTRGAPRETQYF; D gene: NA; J gene: TRBJ2-5; CDR3 length: 16; clone size: NA; V gene: TRBV14
CDR3 DNA: TGTGCCAGCAGTTCAGGGACTGTAGAAGCTTTCTTT; CDR3 protein: CASSSGTVEAFF; D gene: NA; J gene: TRBJ1-1; CDR3 length: 12; clone size: NA; V gene: TRBV6-6
CDR3 DNA: TGCGCCAGCAGCCAAGAACCTGTAGTCCGTAACTATGGCTACACCTTC; CDR3 protein: CASSQEPVVRNYGYTF; D gene: NA; J gene: TRBJ1-2; CDR3 length: 16; clone size: NA; V gene: TRBV4-1
CDR3 DNA: TGTGCCTGGAGGGGCTACACAGATACGCAGTATTTT; CDR3 protein: CAWRGYTDTQYF; D gene: NA; J gene: TRBJ2-3; CDR3 length: 12; clone size: NA; V gene: TRBV30
CDR3 DNA: TGTGCCAGCAGCCAAGATTGGGGGCTGGACACTGAAGCTTTCTTT; CDR3 protein: CASSQDWGLDTEAFF; D gene: NA; J gene: TRBJ1-1; CDR3 length: 15; clone size: NA; V gene: TRBV4-2
CDR3 DNA: TGTGCCAGCAGCTTAGAGGGAACAGGGGGCTTTATCGGGCAGTACTTC; CDR3 protein: CASSLEGTGGFIGQYF; D gene: TRBD1; J gene: TRBJ2-7; CDR3 length: 16; clone size: NA; V gene: TRBV7-2
CDR3 DNA: TGTGCCAGCAGCCAAGGGCTAGCGGGGGTCCAAGAGACCCAGTACTTC; CDR3 protein: CASSQGLAGVQETQYF; D gene: TRBD2; J gene: TRBJ2-5; CDR3 length: 16; clone size: NA; V gene: TRBV3-1/TRBV3-2
CDR3 DNA: TGTGCCAGCAGTACCAGCGGCGAGCAGTACTTC; CDR3 protein: CASSTSGEQYF; D gene: NA; J gene: TRBJ2-7; CDR3 length: 11; clone size: NA; V gene: TRBV6-6
CDR3 DNA: TGCGCCAGCAGCCTCCGACAGGGTGCCTACGAGCAGTACTTC; CDR3 protein: CASSLRQGAYEQYF; D gene: TRBD1; J gene: TRBJ2-7; CDR3 length: 14; clone size: NA; V gene: TRBV4-1
CDR3 DNA: TGTGCCAGCTCACCAGGGGAGGCCGGGGAGCTGTTTTTT; CDR3 protein: CASSPGEAGELFF; D gene: NA; J gene: TRBJ2-2; CDR3 length: 13; clone size: NA; V gene: TRBV18